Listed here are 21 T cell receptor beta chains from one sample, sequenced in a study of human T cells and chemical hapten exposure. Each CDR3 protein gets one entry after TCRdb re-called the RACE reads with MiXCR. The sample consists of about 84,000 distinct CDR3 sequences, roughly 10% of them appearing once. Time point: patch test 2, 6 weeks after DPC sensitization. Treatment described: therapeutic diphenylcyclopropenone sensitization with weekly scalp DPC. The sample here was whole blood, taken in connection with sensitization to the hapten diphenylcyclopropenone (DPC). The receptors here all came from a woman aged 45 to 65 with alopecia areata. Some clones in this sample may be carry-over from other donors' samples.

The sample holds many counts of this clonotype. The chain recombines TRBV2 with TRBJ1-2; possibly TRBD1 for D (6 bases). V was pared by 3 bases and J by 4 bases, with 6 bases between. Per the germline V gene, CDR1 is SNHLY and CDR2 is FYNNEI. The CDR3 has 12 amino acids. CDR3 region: CASSDRGYGYTF. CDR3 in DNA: TGTGCCAGCAGTGACAGGGGCTATGGCTACACCTTC. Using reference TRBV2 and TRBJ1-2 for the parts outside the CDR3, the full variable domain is EPEVTQTPSHQVTQMGQEVILRCVPISNHLYFYWYRQILGQKVEFLVSFYNNEISEKSEIFDDQFSVERPDGSNFTLKIRSTKLEDSAMYFCASSDRGYGYTFGSGTRLTVV.

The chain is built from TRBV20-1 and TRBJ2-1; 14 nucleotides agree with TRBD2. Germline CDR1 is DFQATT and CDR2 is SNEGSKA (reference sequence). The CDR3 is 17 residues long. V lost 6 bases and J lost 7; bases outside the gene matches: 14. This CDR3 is CSASPWTSGRFGNEQFF. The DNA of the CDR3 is TGCAGTGCCAGCCCCTGGACTAGCGGGAGGTTTGGAAATGAGCAGTTCTTC.

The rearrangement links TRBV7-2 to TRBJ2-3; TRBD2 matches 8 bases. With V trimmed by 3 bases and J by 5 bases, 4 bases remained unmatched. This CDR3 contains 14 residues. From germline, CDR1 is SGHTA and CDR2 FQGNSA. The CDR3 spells CASSFGGAQDTQYF. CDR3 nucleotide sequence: TGTGCCAGCAGCTTCGGGGGGGCACAAGATACGCAGTATTTT.

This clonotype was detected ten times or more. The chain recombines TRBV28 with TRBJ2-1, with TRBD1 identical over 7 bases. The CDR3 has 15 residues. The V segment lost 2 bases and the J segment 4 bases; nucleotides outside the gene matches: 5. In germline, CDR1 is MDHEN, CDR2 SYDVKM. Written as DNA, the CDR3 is TGTGCCAGCAGTTTACAACAGGGGAGATACAATGAGCAGTTCTTC. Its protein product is CASSLQQGRYNEQFF.

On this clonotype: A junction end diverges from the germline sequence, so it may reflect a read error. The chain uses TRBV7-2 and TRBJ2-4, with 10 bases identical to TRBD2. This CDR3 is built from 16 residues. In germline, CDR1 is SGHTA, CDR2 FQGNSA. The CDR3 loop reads CAGSPGLARAKNIQYF. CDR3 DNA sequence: TGTGCCGGCAGCCCGGGACTAGCGCGAGCCAAAAACATTCAGTACTTC.

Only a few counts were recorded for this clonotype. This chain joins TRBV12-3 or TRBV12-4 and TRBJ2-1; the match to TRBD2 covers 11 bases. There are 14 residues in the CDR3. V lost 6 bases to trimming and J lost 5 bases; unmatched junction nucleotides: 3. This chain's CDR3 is CASSLLAGDNEQFF. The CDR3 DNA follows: TGTGCCAGCAGCCTACTAGCGGGGGACAATGAGCAGTTCTTC.

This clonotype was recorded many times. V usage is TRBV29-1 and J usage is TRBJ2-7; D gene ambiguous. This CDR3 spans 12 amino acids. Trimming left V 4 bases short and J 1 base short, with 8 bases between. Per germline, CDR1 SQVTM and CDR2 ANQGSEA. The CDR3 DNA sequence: TGCAGCGTTGGTCATAATTCCTACGAGCAGTACTTC. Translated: CSVGHNSYEQYF.

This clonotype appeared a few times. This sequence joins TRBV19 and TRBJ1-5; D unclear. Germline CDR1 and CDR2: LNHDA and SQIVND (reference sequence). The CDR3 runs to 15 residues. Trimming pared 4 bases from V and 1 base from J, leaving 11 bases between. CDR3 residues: CASSNPRGSNQPQHF. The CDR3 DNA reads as TGTGCCAGTAGTAACCCCCGAGGGAGCAATCAGCCCCAGCATTTT.

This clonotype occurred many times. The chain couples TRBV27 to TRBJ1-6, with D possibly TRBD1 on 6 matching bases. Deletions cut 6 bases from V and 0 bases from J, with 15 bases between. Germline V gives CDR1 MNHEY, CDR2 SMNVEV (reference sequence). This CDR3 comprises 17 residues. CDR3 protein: CASRKDTGSSYNSPLHF. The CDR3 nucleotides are TGTGCCAGCAGAAAAGACACAGGGAGCTCCTATAATTCACCCCTCCACTTT.

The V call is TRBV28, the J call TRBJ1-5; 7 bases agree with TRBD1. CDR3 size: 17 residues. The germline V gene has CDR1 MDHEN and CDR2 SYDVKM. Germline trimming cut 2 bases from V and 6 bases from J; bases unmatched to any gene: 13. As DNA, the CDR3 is TGTGCCAGCAGTTTAATGGGTGGTTTAGGGGGCGGTCAGCCCCAGCATTTT. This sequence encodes CASSLMGGLGGGQPQHF.

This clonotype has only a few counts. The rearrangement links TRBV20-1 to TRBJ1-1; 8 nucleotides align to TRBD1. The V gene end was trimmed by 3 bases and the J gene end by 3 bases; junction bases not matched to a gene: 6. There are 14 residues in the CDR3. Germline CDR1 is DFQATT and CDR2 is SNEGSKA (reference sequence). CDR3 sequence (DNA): TGCAGTGCTAGCGCAGGGGGCGACTACACTGAAGCTTTCTTT. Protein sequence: CSASAGGDYTEAFF.

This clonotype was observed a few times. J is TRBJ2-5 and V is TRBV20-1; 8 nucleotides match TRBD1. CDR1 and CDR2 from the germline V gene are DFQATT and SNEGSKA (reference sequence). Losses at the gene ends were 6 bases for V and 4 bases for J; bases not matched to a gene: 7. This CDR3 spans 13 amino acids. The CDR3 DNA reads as TGCAGTGCCGCGACAGGGGCTGTAGAGACCCAGTACTTC. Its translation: CSAATGAVETQYF.

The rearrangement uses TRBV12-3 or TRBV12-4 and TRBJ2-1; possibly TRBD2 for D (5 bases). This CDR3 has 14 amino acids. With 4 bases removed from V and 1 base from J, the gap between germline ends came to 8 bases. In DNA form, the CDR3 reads TGTGCCAGCAGTTCCGGACTTTCCTACAATGAGCAGTTCTTC. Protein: CASSSGLSYNEQFF.

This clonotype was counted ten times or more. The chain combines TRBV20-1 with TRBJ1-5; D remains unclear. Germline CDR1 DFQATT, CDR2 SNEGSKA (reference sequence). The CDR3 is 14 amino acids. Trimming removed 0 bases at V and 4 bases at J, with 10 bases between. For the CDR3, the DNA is TGCAGTGCTAGAGATCCCAGGACGAATCAGCCCCAGCATTTT. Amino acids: CSARDPRTNQPQHF.

CDR3 amino acids: CASATGPYEQYF. DNA for the CDR3: TGTGCCAGCGCGACCGGGCCCTACGAGCAGTACTTC. This chain uses TRBV28 with TRBJ2-7, with D unclear. Germline CDR1 MDHEN, CDR2 SYDVKM. V was shortened by 8 bases and J by 2 bases, with 10 bases between the two germline ends. The CDR3 covers 12 residues. The full variable domain, in which reference TRBV28 and TRBJ2-7 provide the parts outside the CDR3, is DVKVTQSSRYLVKRTGEKVFLECVQDMDHENMFWYRQDPGLGLRLIYFSYDVKMKEKGDIPEGYSVSREKKERFSLILESASTNQTSMYLCASATGPYEQYFGPGTRLTVT.

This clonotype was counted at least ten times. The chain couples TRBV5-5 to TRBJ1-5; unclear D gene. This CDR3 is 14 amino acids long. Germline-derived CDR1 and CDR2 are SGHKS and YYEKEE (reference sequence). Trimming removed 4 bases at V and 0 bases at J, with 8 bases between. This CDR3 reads CASSRVDSNQPQHF. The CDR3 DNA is TGTGCCAGCAGCCGCGTGGATAGCAATCAGCCCCAGCATTTT.

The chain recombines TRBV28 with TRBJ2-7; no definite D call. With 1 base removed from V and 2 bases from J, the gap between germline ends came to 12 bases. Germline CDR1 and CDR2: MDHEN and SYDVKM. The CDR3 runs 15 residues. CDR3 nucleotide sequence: TGTGCCAGCAGTTTATCGAGGTTACCGACCTACGAGCAGTACTTC. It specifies CASSLSRLPTYEQYF.

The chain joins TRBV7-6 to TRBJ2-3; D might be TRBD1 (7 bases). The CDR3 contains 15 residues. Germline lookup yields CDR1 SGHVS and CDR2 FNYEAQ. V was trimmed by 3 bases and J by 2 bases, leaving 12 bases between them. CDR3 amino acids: CASSFGGTDTDTQYF. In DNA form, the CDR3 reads TGTGCCAGCAGCTTCGGAGGGACAGACACAGATACGCAGTATTTT. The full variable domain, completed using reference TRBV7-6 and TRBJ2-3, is GAGVSQSPRYKVTKRGQDVALRCDPISGHVSLYWYRQALGQGPEFLTYFNYEAQQDKSGLPNDRFSAERPEGSISTLTIQRTEQRDSAMYRCASSFGGTDTDTQYFGPGTRLTVL.

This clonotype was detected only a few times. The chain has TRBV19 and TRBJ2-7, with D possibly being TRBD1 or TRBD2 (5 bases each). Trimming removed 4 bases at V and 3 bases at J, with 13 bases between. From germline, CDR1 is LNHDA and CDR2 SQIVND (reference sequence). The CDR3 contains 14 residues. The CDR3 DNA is TGTGCCAGTAGTACGTGGGACGGCTTCTACGAGCAGTACTTC. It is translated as CASSTWDGFYEQYF.

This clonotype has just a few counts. The CDR3 coding sequence is TGTGCCACCAGTGATGGGACATTCCCAACTAATGAAAAACTGTTTTTT. Protein sequence: CATSDGTFPTNEKLFF. This chain joins TRBV24-1 and TRBJ1-4; a weak D match, TRBD1 (6 bases). The V gene's germline CDR1 is KGHDR and CDR2 SFDVKD. Between the trimmed V and J ends, which lost 3 bases and 0 bases, there was a span of 10 bases. The CDR3 sequence is 16 residues long.

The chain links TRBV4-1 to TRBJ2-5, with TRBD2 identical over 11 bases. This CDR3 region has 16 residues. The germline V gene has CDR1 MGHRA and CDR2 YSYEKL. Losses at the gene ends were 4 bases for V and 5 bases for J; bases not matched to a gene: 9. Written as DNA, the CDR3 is TGCGCCAGCAGCCGAGGCCCGGCTAGCGGGAGGGAGACCCAGTACTTC. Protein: CASSRGPASGRETQYF.